This T cell receptor (beta chain) was observed in a study of T cell responses to AZD1222 COVID-19 vaccine. TCRdb's copy holds only in-frame clones and misses some; the assay was immunoSEQ multiplex PCR. The sample yields 130,000 to 150,000 clones, roughly 92% seen once. Study conclusions and caveats: With two AZD1222 doses given, Spike-specific TCR breadth and depth both rose.

Worth noting for this clone: The antigen is undetermined.

Trimming took 11 bases from V and 5 from J; bases not matched to a gene: 16. Germline lookup yields CDR1 LNHDA and CDR2 SQIVND (reference sequence). This CDR3 spans 16 amino acids. The sample in question was peripheral blood, obtained on day 0 of AZD1222 vaccination. The origin of this receptor is an adult in good health. V and J are TRBV19 and TRBJ2-2; TRBD1 aligns across 8 bases. The CDR3 DNA reads TGTGCCTCTGACAGGGGCAGGGAGGTTGGAACCGGGGAGCTGTTTTTT. Translating it yields CASDRGREVGTGELFF.